The 5 T cell receptor beta chains given below trace back to one sample, sequenced in a study of shared clonotypes between healthy human individuals. The repertoire was sequenced with immunoSEQ multiplex PCR; TCRdb's copy has only in-frame clones and lacks some. The repertoire includes about 1 million clones, about 74% of them detected once, and roughly 1.5% sits in the top ten. The sequenced sample was memory CD4+ T cells sorted from blood. Documented subset: CD45RA-negative fraction. All receptors come from a man younger than 35 in good health.

In this sample, this clone turned up a few times. This chain uses TRBV5-8 with TRBJ2-5; 9 bases are a match to TRBD2. The CDR3 length is 15 residues. Germline V gene sequence: CDR1 SGHTS, CDR2 YDEGEE. Trimming at V came to 2 bases and at J to 5 bases, leaving 7 bases not matched to a gene. CDR3: CASSFGRGGVETQYF. In nucleotides, the CDR3 is TGTGCCAGCAGCTTCGGGCGGGGGGGCGTGGAGACCCAGTACTTC.

This clone was counted at least ten times. V and J are TRBV19 and TRBJ1-1; D unresolved. Per the germline V gene, CDR1 is LNHDA and CDR2 is SQIVND (reference sequence). The germline V and J ends were trimmed by 6 bases and 2 bases, with 10 bases remaining between them. This CDR3 is built from 13 residues. The CDR3: CASSTNTNTEAFF. The CDR3 DNA follows: TGTGCCAGTAGCACTAATACAAACACTGAAGCTTTCTTT.

The chain has TRBV5-1 and TRBJ2-7; D perhaps matches TRBD2 (6 bases). The CDR3 is made up of 14 amino acids. V was trimmed by 7 bases and J by 2 bases, leaving 16 bases between them. Germline CDR1 and CDR2: SGHRS and YFSETQ. CDR3 sequence: CASGRGGTTYEQYF. The CDR3 nucleotides are TGCGCCAGCGGTCGCGGCGGGACGACCTACGAGCAGTACTTC.

With regard to this clone: Other DNA sequences from this sample encode an identical CDR3 as well. J is TRBJ2-5 and V is TRBV10-3, with 8 positions matching TRBD2. Germline CDR1 ENHRY, CDR2 SYGVKD. Trimming at V came to 3 bases and at J to 1 base, leaving 1 base not matched to a gene. CDR3 size: 14 residues. CDR3 nucleotides: TGTGCCATCAGTGACAGCGGGGGCCAAGAGACCCAGTACTTC. The encoded protein is CAISDSGGQETQYF.

This clone has just a few counts. The chain has TRBV6-1 and TRBJ1-5; D possibly corresponds to TRBD1 (6 bases). Germline-derived CDR1 and CDR2 are MNHNS and SASEGT. The CDR3 extends over 15 amino acids. V shed 5 bases and J shed 2 bases, with 13 bases lying between them. The CDR3 spells CASSPGEAGNQPQHF. The CDR3 DNA reads TGTGCCAGCAGTCCAGGGGAGGCGGGCAATCAGCCCCAGCATTTT.